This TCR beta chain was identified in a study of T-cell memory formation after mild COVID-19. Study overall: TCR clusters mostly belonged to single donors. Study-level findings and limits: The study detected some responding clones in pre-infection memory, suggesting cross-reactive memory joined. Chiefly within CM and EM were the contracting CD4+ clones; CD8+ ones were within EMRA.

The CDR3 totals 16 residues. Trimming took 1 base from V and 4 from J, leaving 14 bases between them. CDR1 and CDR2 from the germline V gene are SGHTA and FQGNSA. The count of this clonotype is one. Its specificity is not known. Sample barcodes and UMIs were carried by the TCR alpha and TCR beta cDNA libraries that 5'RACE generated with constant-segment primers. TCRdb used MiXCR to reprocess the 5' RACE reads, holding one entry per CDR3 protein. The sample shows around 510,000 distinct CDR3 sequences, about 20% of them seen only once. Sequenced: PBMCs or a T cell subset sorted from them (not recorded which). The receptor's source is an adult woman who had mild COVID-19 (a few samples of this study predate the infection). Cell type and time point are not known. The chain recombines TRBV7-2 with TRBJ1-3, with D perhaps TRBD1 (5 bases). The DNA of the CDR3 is TGTGCCAGCAGCTTAGTTGGCCAGGGATCCGGAAACACCATATATTTT. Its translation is CASSLVGQGSGNTIYF.